These T cell receptor beta chains were read from a single sample in a study of T cells in localized non-small cell lung cancer. Profiled with immunoSEQ multiplex PCR; TCRdb holds only in-frame clones, not every one. The sample yields some 21,000 clones, 88% seen once. The sequencing here drew on peripheral blood mononuclear cells, taken before any cancer treatment. These receptors were obtained from a male donor older than 55 with stage II lung adenocarcinoma. Both conserved end residues are part of each CDR3. Fields, in order: V gene, CDR3 length, clone size, D gene, J gene, CDR3 protein, CDR3 DNA. The D gene is left open where the match is weak. Size is omitted from some rows. Given values are once, few, many or a class for expanded clones.

TRBV9,11,NA,NA,TRBJ2-1,CASSPNIEQFF,TGTGCCAGCAGCCCCAACATTGAGCAGTTCTTC
TRBV28,15,NA,TRBD2,TRBJ2-2,CASSFSGGSTGELFF,TGTGCCAGCAGCTTCTCCGGCGGGAGTACCGGGGAGCTGTTTTTT
TRBV6-1,14,few,TRBD1,TRBJ1-1,CASNPQGMNTEAFF,TGTGCCAGCAACCCACAGGGGATGAACACTGAAGCTTTCTTT
TRBV18,13,NA,NA,TRBJ1-2,CASSPRDLGGYTF,TGTGCCAGCTCACCAAGGGATCTAGGTGGCTACACCTTC
TRBV14,17,NA,TRBD2,TRBJ2-2,CASSLFPRAGAPGELFF,TGTGCCAGCAGCCTTTTCCCTCGGGCGGGAGCACCCGGGGAGCTGTTTTTT
TRBV6-1,14,NA,NA,TRBJ2-7,CASTQGDSEGEQYF,TGTGCCAGCACACAAGGGGACTCCGAGGGCGAGCAGTACTTC
TRBV4-1,16,NA,TRBD1,TRBJ1-4,CASSPLQGTVNEKLFF,TGCGCCAGCAGCCCATTACAAGGGACAGTTAATGAAAAACTGTTTTTT
TRBV19,12,few,NA,TRBJ1-1,CASSISSAEAFF,TGTGCCAGTAGTATTTCCTCGGCTGAAGCTTTCTTT
TRBV28,13,NA,NA,TRBJ1-5,CASRRGSNQPQHF,TGTGCCAGCAGACGGGGGAGCAATCAGCCCCAGCATTTT
TRBV7-6,16,NA,TRBD2,TRBJ2-7,CASSLAPSGIYYEQYF,TGTGCCAGCAGCTTAGCCCCCAGCGGGATATACTACGAGCAGTACTTC
TRBV7-9,13,NA,NA,TRBJ1-1,CASSSGPNTEAFF,TGTGCCAGCAGCTCGGGGCCGAACACTGAAGCTTTCTTT